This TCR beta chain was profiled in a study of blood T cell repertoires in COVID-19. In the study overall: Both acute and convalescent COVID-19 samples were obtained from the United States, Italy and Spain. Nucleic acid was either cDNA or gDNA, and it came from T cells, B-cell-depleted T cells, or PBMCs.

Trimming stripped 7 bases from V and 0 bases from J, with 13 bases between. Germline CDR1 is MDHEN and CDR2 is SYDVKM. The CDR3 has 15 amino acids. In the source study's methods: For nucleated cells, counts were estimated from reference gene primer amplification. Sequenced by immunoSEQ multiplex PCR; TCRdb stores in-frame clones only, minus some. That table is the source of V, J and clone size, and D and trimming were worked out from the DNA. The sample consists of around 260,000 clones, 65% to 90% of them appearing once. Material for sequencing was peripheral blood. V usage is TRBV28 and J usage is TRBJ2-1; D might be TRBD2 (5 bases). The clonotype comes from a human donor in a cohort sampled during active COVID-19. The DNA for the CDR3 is TGTGCCAGCACCCTGACTGGGAGCTCCTACAATGAGCAGTTCTTC. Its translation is CASTLTGSSYNEQFF.